These 2 T cell receptor beta chains share one sample of origin, sequenced in a study of siplizumab effects on memory and regulatory T cells. The repertoire was sequenced with immunoSEQ multiplex PCR; TCRdb's copy has only in-frame clones and lacks some. The top ten clones hold under 0.75% of a sample with 90,000 to 110,000 clones, roughly nine tenths of them seen once. The sample consisted of Tregs sorted from blood. These receptors came from a human donor in good health.

The V gene is TRBV27, the J gene TRBJ1-2, with TRBD1 identical over 10 bases. After removal of 5 bases from V and 8 bases from J, the junction contained 8 bases not matched to a gene. Germline V CDR1 and CDR2: MNHEY, SMNVEV (reference sequence). The CDR3 is 14 residues long. The CDR3 is CASSPSRDRGGYTF. The CDR3 region has the DNA TGTGCCAGCAGTCCCTCCCGGGACAGGGGCGGCTACACCTTC.

With respect to this clone: The sample holds other DNA sequences that translate to the same CDR3. The J gene is TRBJ2-7, the V gene TRBV2, with TRBD1 as a possible D gene (5 bases). The V end lost 4 bases, the J end lost 2 bases, and 9 bases lay between the germline ends. In germline, CDR1 is SNHLY, CDR2 FYNNEI. This CDR3 is built from 13 residues. CDR3 nucleotides: TGTGCCAGCAGTGGGCAGGGTCCCTACGAGCAGTACTTC. Amino acid sequence: CASSGQGPYEQYF.